The 7 T cell receptor beta chains listed next were all sequenced from one sample in a study of blood T cells in healthy people across ages. A second PCR of about 7 to 11 cycles used a sample-barcoded 5' primer and a J-beta primer mix. MiXCR, run by TCRdb on the 5' RACE reads, gives a single entry per CDR3 protein. The sample has over 450,000 distinct CDR3 sequences, 24% seen once. Another study also made use of these data, one on T cells of mothers and their children.

The sequenced sample was blood. These receptors came from a boy aged 10-17 years in good health.

Many counts were recorded for this clonotype. The chain recombines TRBV5-1 with TRBJ2-4, with TRBD2 matching over 10 bases. The germline V gene has CDR1 SGHRS and CDR2 YFSETQ. The junction had 6 bases not matched to a gene; V was cut back by 4 bases and J by 5 bases. This CDR3 spans 15 amino acids. The CDR3 loop is CASSRGGTSENIQYF. The CDR3 DNA follows: TGCGCCAGCAGCCGTGGCGGGACTAGCGAAAACATTCAGTACTTC.

The rearrangement links TRBV27 to TRBJ2-6; 8 bases are a match to TRBD1. The germline CDR1 and CDR2 sequences are MNHEY and SMNVEV (reference sequence). The CDR3 is 15 amino acids. The V segment lost 6 bases and the J segment 4 bases; nucleotides outside the gene matches: 5. In DNA, the CDR3 is TGTGCCAGCAGCAGGGACAGGACGGGGGCCAACGTCCTGACTTTC. Its protein product is CASSRDRTGANVLTF.

V gene TRBV5-1 combines with J gene TRBJ2-5, with a possible D match to TRBD1 (5 bases). Germline CDR1 reads SGHRS; CDR2 reads YFSETQ. This CDR3 spans 16 amino acids. V lost 2 bases and J 2 bases, leaving 16 bases between the germline ends. The chain's CDR3 is CASSLLGEPSQETQYF. The DNA for the CDR3 is TGCGCCAGCAGCTTATTAGGGGAACCGAGTCAAGAGACCCAGTACTTC.

The chain has TRBV7-9 and TRBJ2-1; TRBD1 matches at 11 bases. V shed 0 bases and J 8 bases; nucleotides not matched to a gene: 6. Germline V gene data show CDR1 as SEHNR and CDR2 as FQNEAQ (reference sequence). This CDR3 region has 16 residues. The CDR3 region has the DNA TGTGCCAGCAGCTTAGCTTCCCGGACAGGGGGCTATGAGCAGTTCTTC. As protein: CASSLASRTGGYEQFF.

At least ten counts were recorded for this clonotype. The chain uses TRBV4-1 and TRBJ2-1; TRBD1 aligns across 8 bases. The DNA end lines up better with TRBJ2-7; the J call may be wrong. This CDR3 has 14 amino acids. CDR1 is MGHRA and CDR2 is YSYEKL in the germline V gene. This CDR3 reads CASSPDRGFYEQYF. The CDR3 DNA reads TGCGCCAGCAGTCCCGACAGGGGCTTCTACGAGCAGTACTTC.

In this sample, this clonotype turned up a few times. V is TRBV9 and J is TRBJ2-1; TRBD2 is a possible D gene (5 bases). The germline V and J ends were trimmed by 0 bases and 2 bases, with 9 bases remaining between them. CDR1 is SGDLS and CDR2 is YYNGEE in the germline V gene. The CDR3 length is 15 residues. CDR3 sequence: CASSVEGSAYNEQFF. The CDR3 DNA reads TGTGCCAGCAGCGTAGAGGGTAGCGCCTACAATGAGCAGTTCTTC.

This clonotype showed up many times. This rearrangement joins TRBV20-1 to TRBJ2-1, with 8 bases matching TRBD2. The germline V gene has CDR1 DFQATT and CDR2 SNEGSKA (reference sequence). The CDR3 is made up of 13 amino acids. CDR3 residues: CSASGSWYNEQFF. CDR3 DNA sequence: TGCAGCGCAAGCGGGAGTTGGTACAATGAGCAGTTCTTC.